A single sample gave rise to the 11 T cell receptor beta chains below, sequenced in a study of PD-1 blockade in mismatch repair-deficient tumors. This table comes from immunoSEQ multiplex PCR, and its TCRdb copy is limited to in-frame clones, with some not included. The profile covers around 120,000 clones, with more than 70% appearing a single time and 12% taken by the ten largest. Sequences were derived from peripheral blood, sampled 70 to 72 weeks after starting pembrolizumab. The source of these receptors is an adult with mismatch repair-deficient cancer.

The CDR3 is CASSGTSGGSYEQYF. CDR3 sequence (DNA): TGTGCCAGCAGTGGGACTAGCGGGGGCTCCTACGAGCAGTACTTC. V gene TRBV2 combines with J gene TRBJ2-7, with TRBD2 matching over 13 bases. This CDR3 is 15 amino acids long. Per germline, CDR1 SNHLY and CDR2 FYNNEI. V lost 4 bases and J lost 0; bases outside the gene matches: 0.

This clone has more than one count but fewer than ten. The chain uses TRBV27 and TRBJ2-7; a weak D match, TRBD1 (6 bases). The CDR3 has 12 amino acids. Germline V gives CDR1 MNHEY, CDR2 SMNVEV (reference sequence). Trimming stripped 7 bases from V and 5 bases from J, with 12 bases between. For the CDR3, the DNA is TGTGCCAGCAAACAGGGCGAGAACGAGCAGTACTTC. Encoded protein: CASKQGENEQYF.

The V and J genes are TRBV30 and TRBJ2-7; 8 bases agree with TRBD2. Germline values: CDR1 GTSNPN, CDR2 SVGIG (reference sequence). V trimming: 3 bases; J trimming: 0 bases; junction bases outside the gene matches: 1. CDR3 size: 13 residues. DNA for the CDR3: TGTGCCTGGAGCCGGGGGGGCTCCTACGAGCAGTACTTC. This codes for CAWSRGGSYEQYF.

The chain carries TRBV5-1 and TRBJ2-1, with 9 nucleotides matching TRBD1. V trimming: 5 bases; J trimming: 8 bases; junction bases outside the gene matches: 8. CDR1 is SGHRS and CDR2 is YFSETQ in the germline V gene. This CDR3 has 14 amino acids. The CDR3 sequence: CASRTGTGLHEQFF. DNA of the CDR3: TGCGCCAGCAGGACCGGGACAGGGTTGCATGAGCAGTTCTTC.

The genes are TRBV10-3 and TRBJ2-5; tentatively, D is TRBD1 (6 bases). Germline values: CDR1 ENHRY, CDR2 SYGVKD. V dropped 6 bases and J dropped 3 bases, with 8 bases sitting between them. The CDR3 contains 12 residues. CDR3 loop: CAISSGEETQYF. For the CDR3, the DNA is TGTGCCATCAGCTCAGGGGAAGAGACCCAGTACTTC.

V and J are TRBV6-5 and TRBJ2-6; D not certain. The CDR3 totals 13 residues. The germline gives CDR1 MNHEY, CDR2 SVGAGI. V dropped 7 bases and J dropped 1 base, with 5 bases sitting between them. The CDR3 loop is CASMLSGANVLTF. The CDR3 DNA sequence: TGTGCCAGCATGCTTTCTGGGGCCAACGTCCTGACTTTC.

The gene calls are TRBV14 and TRBJ2-5; 12 bases match TRBD2. Looked up from germline, CDR1 is SGHDN and CDR2 is FVKESK. There are 18 residues in the CDR3. Germline trimming cut 6 bases from V and 5 bases from J; bases unmatched to any gene: 16. CDR3 region: CASSDRTSGILQRETQYF. The CDR3 DNA follows: TGTGCCAGCAGTGATAGGACTAGCGGGATCCTACAAAGGGAGACCCAGTACTTC.

The V gene is TRBV30, the J gene TRBJ2-1; 9 nucleotides match TRBD2. The germline V gene encodes CDR1 GTSNPN and CDR2 SVGIG (reference sequence). This CDR3 has 14 amino acids. With V trimmed by 6 bases and J by 2 bases, 5 bases remained unmatched. CDR3 bases: TGTGCCTGCAATAGCGGGAGTGCCTACAATGAGCAGTTCTTC. It specifies CACNSGSAYNEQFF.

This clone appeared once. The chain has TRBV7-9 and TRBJ2-1, with 9 bases fitting TRBD2. This CDR3 has 14 residues. Germline loops: CDR1 SEHNR, CDR2 FQNEAQ (reference sequence). The V gene end was trimmed by 3 bases and the J gene end by 7 bases; junction bases not matched to a gene: 4. CDR3 amino acids: CASSFSSGANEQFF. The CDR3 DNA reads TGTGCCAGCAGCTTCTCTAGCGGGGCTAATGAGCAGTTCTTC.

The V and J genes are TRBV4-1 and TRBJ2-1; TRBD2 is a possible D gene (5 bases). The CDR3 length is 15 residues. Trimming removed 5 bases from V and 0 bases from J, with 11 bases in between. The germline V gene has CDR1 MGHRA and CDR2 YSYEKL. CDR3 DNA: TGCGCCAGCAGCTGGACTGTTAGCTCCTACAATGAGCAGTTCTTC. Protein sequence: CASSWTVSSYNEQFF.

This chain joins TRBV19 and TRBJ1-4; D remains ambiguous. Germline values: CDR1 LNHDA, CDR2 SQIVND (reference sequence). Between the trimmed V and J ends, which lost 5 bases and 7 bases, there was a span of 8 bases. The CDR3 has 12 amino acids. The CDR3 DNA is TGTGCCAGTAGTCACGGATCTGAAAAACTGTTTTTT. Encoded protein: CASSHGSEKLFF.